This entry describes one TCR beta chain. Antigen unknown. The entry originates in a study of somatic mutations in cytotoxic T cells in rheumatoid arthritis. Study-wide points: The modest underrepresentation of TRBV07 observed in rheumatoid arthritis patients was not subjected to multiple-comparison adjustment. Age-dependent increases in CD8+ clonality occurred in rheumatoid arthritis patients but not in healthy controls. Of more than 60 patients, seven to nine had a largest CD8+ clone that exceeded 20% of CD8+ cells. For CD8+ T-cell clonality, rheumatoid arthritis patients and age-matched healthy controls did not differ significantly.

Assay: immunoSEQ multiplex PCR; the TCRdb copy retains only in-frame clones and omits some. The table records about 6,600 clones, 70% of them present only once. The CDR3 is made up of 15 amino acids. The ends were cut back, 6 bases at V and 3 bases at J, with 18 bases in the middle. The germline V gene has CDR1 MNHEY and CDR2 SMNVEV (reference sequence). The origin of this receptor is a man aged 35-49 years in good health. This chain joins TRBV27 and TRBJ2-7; unclear D gene. The sequenced material came from CD8+ T cells sorted from blood. The CDR3 protein is CASSNTVEALYEQYF. In DNA, the CDR3 is TGTGCCAGCAGCAATACAGTAGAAGCTCTCTACGAGCAGTACTTC.